Sequencing of this T cell receptor beta chain was carried out in a study of T cell repertoires in cytomegalovirus infection. Overall study: Indicated by public TCR beta signatures were CMV infection and matching HLA type. Study-level findings and limits: In two of eight donors, the top clonotype was HLA-C-restricted CMV-specific. There were carriers of CMV plus the relevant HLA, and cumulative public TCR beta family frequency identified them.

There are 16 residues in the CDR3. The germline V gene encodes CDR1 LNHDA and CDR2 SQIVND (reference sequence). V lost 6 bases, J lost 2 bases, and 8 bases stayed unmatched. TCRdb reprocessed the reads via MiXCR and lists one record per CDR3 protein. The sample has more than 150,000 distinct CDR3 sequences; roughly 19% are singletons. On this clonotype itself: Its target is not known.

The source is a human donor in good health (CMV status not recorded). Some clones in this sample may be carry-over from other donors' samples. The gene calls are TRBV19 and TRBJ2-3; TRBD1 matches 10 bases. The source material was PBMCs. The CDR3 DNA reads as TGTGCCAGTAGGAGAGGGACAGGGGTTGCCACAGATACGCAGTATTTT. Encoded protein: CASRRGTGVATDTQYF.